This is a list of T cell receptor beta chains from one sample in a study of T cells in tumors and immune-related adverse events. Some clones are missing from TCRdb's copy, which holds only in-frame ones; the method was immunoSEQ multiplex PCR. The sample consists of more than 4,500 clones, approximately 65% of them appearing once. The sample was gut tissue, taken from a patient treated with anti-PD-1 therapy. The receptors here all came from a female donor with metastatic renal cell carcinoma. The CDR3 runs from the conserved cysteine through the conserved F or W. The D gene is left open where the match is weak. The size entry is marked missing in some rows and otherwise reads once, few, many or a size class.

.	.	TRBV4-1	TRBJ2-1	14	TGCGCCAGCAGCCAAGATGACCATCCTCGTGAGCAGTTCTTC	CASSQDDHPREQFF
.	.	TRBV19	TRBJ2-6	18	TGTGCCAGTAGGATGGACGGAGGGGGCTTCTCTGGGGCCAACGTCCTGACTTTC	CASRMDGGGFSGANVLTF
.	.	TRBV18	TRBJ2-6	20	TGTGCCAGCTCACCGAAACTGCGATACGGATCGCACTCTGGGGCCAACGTCCTGACTTTC	CASSPKLRYGSHSGANVLTF
once	.	TRBV4-3	TRBJ1-4	15	TGCGCCAGCAGCCAAGAGGGACTGCCCAATGAAAAACTGTTTTTT	CASSQEGLPNEKLFF
.	.	TRBV18	TRBJ1-2	15	TGTGCCAGCTCACCAACCGCGGACAGTCTCTATGGCTACACCTTC	CASSPTADSLYGYTF
.	TRBD1	TRBV18	TRBJ1-6	14	TGTGCCAGCTCACCGACAGGGTGGAATTCACCCCTCCACTTT	CASSPTGWNSPLHF
medium-sized	.	TRBV20-1	TRBJ1-1	10	TGCAGTGCTAGTCGAGCTGAAGCTTTCTTT	CSASRAEAFF
.	TRBD1	TRBV5-1	TRBJ1-1	12	TGCGCCAGCAGCCCGGGACAGTCTGAAGCTTTCTTT	CASSPGQSEAFF
.	.	TRBV14	TRBJ2-1	21	TGTGCCAGCAGTTATTTGCCCCGACAGGGTGGCGGGAGGAGCTCCTACAATGAGCAGTTCTTC	CASSYLPRQGGGRSSYNEQFF
once	TRBD2	TRBV7-6	TRBJ2-1	14	TGTGCCAGCAGCTTGAGCGGGGGGGCCGATGAGCAGTTCTTC	CASSLSGGADEQFF
few	TRBD2	TRBV10-3	TRBJ2-1	15	TGTGCCATCAGTGGACTAGCGGGAGTGGACAATGAGCAGTTCTTC	CAISGLAGVDNEQFF
.	.	TRBV11-2	TRBJ2-4	16	TGTGCCAGCAGTGGGGGGCGGGAGTGGTCCAAAAACATTCAGTACTTC	CASSGGREWSKNIQYF
.	TRBD2	TRBV29-1	TRBJ2-3	15	TGCAGCGTATCCGGGACTAGCGGGTTCACAGATACGCAGTATTTT	CSVSGTSGFTDTQYF
once	.	TRBV5-4	TRBJ2-5	16	TGTGCCAGCAGCTCTCGCAGTGACCTAGCGCAAGAGACCCAGTACTTC	CASSSRSDLAQETQYF
.	.	TRBV2	TRBJ2-7	17	TGTGCCAGCAGTGAATGGCCAGGCGACACGAGCTCCTACGAGCAGTACTTC	CASSEWPGDTSSYEQYF
.	TRBD1	TRBV12-5	TRBJ1-1	15	TGTGCTAGTGGCCCGGGACAGGGGTCCTGGCGGGAAGCTTTCTTT	CASGPGQGSWREAFF
.	.	TRBV6-5	TRBJ2-3	13	TGTGCCAGCAGTTACAAGCAGCACTCGACGCAGTATTTT	CASSYKQHSTQYF
.	.	TRBV5-6	TRBJ2-7	14	TGTGCCAGCAGCTTGGCGGGCAGATTTTACGAGCAGTACTTC	CASSLAGRFYEQYF
.	.	TRBV10-2	TRBJ1-6	16	TGCGCCAGCAGTGAGTCTTCCGGGACGGATAATTCACCCCTCCACTTT	CASSESSGTDNSPLHF
few	TRBD1	TRBV6-1	TRBJ1-2	14	TGTGCCAGCAAGGACAGGGGTACTCTATCTGGCTACACCTTC	CASKDRGTLSGYTF
.	.	TRBV11-2	TRBJ2-3	12	TGTGCCAGCAGCCTACGGACTACACCGCAGTATTTT	CASSLRTTPQYF
.	.	TRBV11-3	TRBJ1-1	13	TGTGCCAGCAGCTTATTCTTGAACACTGAAGCTTTCTTT	CASSLFLNTEAFF
.	TRBD2	TRBV4-3	TRBJ2-5	17	TGCGCCAGCAGCCAAGATTGGCGGGGGACCGTCCAAGAGACCCAGTACTTC	CASSQDWRGTVQETQYF
.	.	TRBV7-9	TRBJ1-4	15	TGTGCCAGCAGCTTGATCGACAGGAATAATGAAAAACTGTTTTTT	CASSLIDRNNEKLFF
.	.	TRBV5-1	TRBJ2-5	13	TGCGCCAGCAGCTTGGCCTTAGGAGAGACCCAGTACTTC	CASSLALGETQYF
few	TRBD2	TRBV19	TRBJ2-3	17	TGTGCCAGTACCCCCGGGACTAGCGGGGGATACACAGATACGCAGTATTTT	CASTPGTSGGYTDTQYF
.	.	TRBV11-3	TRBJ2-7	13	TGTGCCAGCAGCTTAGAAATTGGGGACGAGCAGTACTTC	CASSLEIGDEQYF
.	TRBD2	TRBV4-1	TRBJ2-1	14	TGCGCCAGCACCTCGACTAGCGGGGCAAGAGAGCAGTTCTTC	CASTSTSGAREQFF
.	.	TRBV7-2	TRBJ1-1	13	TGTGCCAGCAGCGAGGGGTGGGGCGGGCAAGCTTTCTTT	CASSEGWGGQAFF
.	.	TRBV2	TRBJ2-5	11	TGTGCCAGCAGTGAGACGGAGACCCAGTACTTC	CASSETETQYF
.	.	TRBV15	TRBJ2-7	16	TGTGCCACCAGCAGAGAAGGGGGGAGTACTTCCTACGAGCAGTACTTC	CATSREGGSTSYEQYF
.	.	TRBV6-5	TRBJ2-3	14	TGTGCCAGCAGATCCTCAGGGGGCACAGATACGCAGTATTTT	CASRSSGGTDTQYF
.	TRBD1	TRBV7-9	TRBJ2-6	16	TGTGCCATCGAAACAGGGGGATACTCTGGGGCCAACGTCCTGACTTTC	CAIETGGYSGANVLTF
medium-sized	TRBD1	TRBV19	TRBJ1-5	14	TGTGCCAGTAGTTGGACAGGGGGCAATCAGCCCCAGCATTTT	CASSWTGGNQPQHF
.	TRBD1	TRBV2	TRBJ2-3	15	TGTGCCAGCAAAGCGTTTGGGACAGGGACAGATACGCAGTATTTT	CASKAFGTGTDTQYF
.	.	TRBV15	TRBJ1-2	14	TGTGCCACCAGCAGAGTGAACGTTCCCTATGGCTACACCTTC	CATSRVNVPYGYTF
.	TRBD1	TRBV9	TRBJ1-2	15	TGTGCCAGCAGCGTAGATTCAGGGGGCGGCTATGGCTACACCTTC	CASSVDSGGGYGYTF
.	.	TRBV27	TRBJ1-1	15	TGTGCCAGCAAAACAAACCGGGGGAGGAACACTGAAGCTTTCTTT	CASKTNRGRNTEAFF
.	TRBD2	TRBV4-1	TRBJ2-2	15	TGCGCCAGCAGCCAAGCACTAGCGAACGCCGGGGAGCTGTTTTTT	CASSQALANAGELFF
.	.	TRBV19	TRBJ2-7	15	TGTGCCAGTAGTACCCCGGGGGTAGTCAGCCACGAGCAGTACTTC	CASSTPGVVSHEQYF
once	.	TRBV5-6	TRBJ2-3	15	TGTGCCAGCAGCTTTGACAGAACTAGCACAGATACGCAGTATTTT	CASSFDRTSTDTQYF
.	.	TRBV18	TRBJ1-3	15	TGTGCCAGCTCACCACAGGGGTATTCTGGAAACACCATATATTTT	CASSPQGYSGNTIYF
few	TRBD1	TRBV7-2	TRBJ1-5	15	TGTGCCAGCAGCTGGGGACAGGGGATCGCTCAGCCCCAGCATTTT	CASSWGQGIAQPQHF
.	TRBD2	TRBV5-4	TRBJ2-5	16	TGTGCCAGCAGCCCGGGGACTAGCGGGAGTAGAGAGACCCAGTACTTC	CASSPGTSGSRETQYF
few	TRBD1	TRBV7-2	TRBJ1-1	15	TGTGCCAGCAGCTATGCGGGACAGCAGAACACTGAAGCTTTCTTT	CASSYAGQQNTEAFF
.	.	TRBV19	TRBJ2-6	13	TGTGCCAGCGTCTTATCTGGGGCCAACGTCCTGACTTTC	CASVLSGANVLTF
few	.	TRBV29-1	TRBJ1-4	15	TGCAGCGTCCGCCTAGGAGGGACGTCTAATGAAAAACTGTTTTTT	CSVRLGGTSNEKLFF
.	TRBD2	TRBV30	TRBJ2-2	18	TGTGCCTGGACCCGACTAGCGGGAGACCTTTGGAACACCGGGGAGCTGTTTTTT	CAWTRLAGDLWNTGELFF
.	TRBD2	TRBV27	TRBJ2-2	14	TGTGCCAGCAAGGGCGGGAGGAACACCGGGGAGCTGTTTTTT	CASKGGRNTGELFF
once	TRBD2	TRBV11-3	TRBJ2-1	15	TGTGCCAGCAGCTGGGGGGGGTATAGCTACAATGAGCAGTTCTTC	CASSWGGYSYNEQFF